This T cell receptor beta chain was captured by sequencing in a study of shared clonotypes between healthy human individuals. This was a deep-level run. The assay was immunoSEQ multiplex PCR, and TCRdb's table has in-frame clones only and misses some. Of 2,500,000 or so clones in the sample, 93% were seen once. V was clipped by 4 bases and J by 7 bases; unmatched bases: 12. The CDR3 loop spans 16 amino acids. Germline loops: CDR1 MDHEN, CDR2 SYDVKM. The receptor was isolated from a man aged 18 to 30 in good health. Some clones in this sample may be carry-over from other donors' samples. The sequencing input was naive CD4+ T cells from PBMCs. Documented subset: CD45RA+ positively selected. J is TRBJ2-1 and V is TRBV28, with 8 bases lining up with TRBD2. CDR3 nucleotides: TGTGCCAGCAGTTCCCCCAGCGGGAGTTGGGTAAATGAGCAGTTCTTC. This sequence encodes CASSSPSGSWVNEQFF.